A selection of T cell receptor beta chains follows, all from one sample in a study of T cell repertoires in ileal Crohn's disease. The repertoire was sequenced with immunoSEQ multiplex PCR; TCRdb's copy has only in-frame clones and lacks some. The sample has roughly 3,700 clones; roughly 70% are singletons. Sequenced sample: ileal tissue. Receptors originate from an adult with Crohn's disease. Each CDR3 is given with its conserved first and last residue. The D gene is left open where the match is weak. Where a row states a size, it is once, few, many or the class of an expanded clone; other rows omit it.

V	D	size	J	CDR3	DNA
TRBV5-1	.	few	TRBJ2-1	CASSLDPGSLSNEQFF	TGCGCCAGCAGCTTGGATCCGGGTTCTCTCAGCAATGAGCAGTTCTTC
TRBV2	TRBD1	.	TRBJ1-5	CASRYGQGAYNQPQHF	TGTGCCAGCAGATACGGACAGGGAGCCTACAATCAGCCCCAGCATTTT
TRBV7-9	TRBD2	once	TRBJ2-5	CASSLMGLAGALGETQYF	TGTGCCAGCAGCTTGATGGGGCTAGCGGGGGCCCTCGGGGAGACCCAGTACTTC
TRBV5-1	TRBD1	once	TRBJ1-2	CASSLGDRGLAGYTF	TGCGCCAGCAGCTTGGGGGACAGGGGGCTTGCTGGCTACACCTTC
TRBV27	.	once	TRBJ1-5	CASRPPGQHF	TGTGCCAGCAGGCCCCCGGGGCAGCATTTT
TRBV19	TRBD1	.	TRBJ1-2	CASSIGLTPGQGSGYTF	TGTGCCAGTAGTATAGGGCTTACTCCGGGACAGGGTTCCGGCTACACCTTC
TRBV28	.	.	TRBJ2-7	CASSPPGTSFYEQYF	TGTGCCAGCAGTCCCCCCGGGACTTCATTCTACGAGCAGTACTTC
TRBV7-2	.	.	TRBJ2-2	CASDKNTGELFF	TGTGCTTCGGACAAGAACACCGGGGAGCTGTTTTTT
TRBV11-2	TRBD1	.	TRBJ2-6	CASSQGQGARGANVLTF	TGTGCCAGCAGCCAGGGACAGGGGGCACGTGGGGCCAACGTCCTGACTTTC
TRBV14	.	.	TRBJ2-7	CASSIRQVRDEQYF	TGTGCCAGCAGCATCAGACAGGTCCGGGACGAGCAGTACTTC
TRBV28	.	.	TRBJ2-7	CASSGTYEQYF	TGTGCCAGCAGTGGCACCTACGAGCAGTACTTC
TRBV7-6	.	.	TRBJ1-1	CASSLGQITEAFF	TGTGCCAGCAGCTTAGGACAGATAACTGAAGCTTTCTTT
TRBV7-9	.	.	TRBJ1-3	CASSSPGQGSGNTIYF	TGTGCCAGCAGCTCCCCGGGACAAGGCTCTGGAAACACCATATATTTT
TRBV7-2	.	.	TRBJ1-1	CASSSRAGNTEAFF	TGTGCCAGCAGCTCGAGGGCGGGGAACACTGAAGCTTTCTTT
TRBV2	TRBD1	.	TRBJ2-7	CASSLPTGINEQYF	TGTGCCAGCAGCTTACCGACAGGGATCAACGAGCAGTACTTC
TRBV6-1	TRBD2	.	TRBJ2-3	CASSYSGRPDTQYF	TGTGCCAGCAGTTATAGCGGGAGACCAGATACGCAGTATTTT
TRBV9	TRBD2	.	TRBJ2-1	CASSVDGGGSHNEQFF	TGTGCCAGCAGCGTGGATGGGGGAGGGAGCCACAATGAGCAGTTCTTC
TRBV18	.	once	TRBJ2-7	CASSEQGVGEQYF	TGTGCCAGCTCAGAACAGGGAGTGGGAGAGCAGTACTTC
TRBV27	.	.	TRBJ2-2	CASSLQGHTGELFF	TGTGCCAGCAGTTTGCAGGGCCACACCGGGGAGCTGTTTTTT
TRBV29-1	.	.	TRBJ2-5	CSARSSVETQYF	TGCAGTGCACGATCTAGCGTCGAGACCCAGTACTTC
TRBV7-9	.	.	TRBJ1-1	CASSPRLWAFF	TGTGCCAGCAGCCCGCGCCTTTGGGCTTTCTTT
TRBV5-4	TRBD1	.	TRBJ1-2	CASSRTGQGGGYTF	TGTGCCAGCAGCCGGACCGGACAGGGGGGTGGCTACACCTTC
TRBV19	TRBD1	.	TRBJ2-1	CASIRTGMGARNEQFF	TGTGCCAGTATTCGGACAGGTATGGGGGCTAGGAATGAGCAGTTCTTC
TRBV19	.	.	TRBJ1-5	CASSSTGSSNQPQHF	TGTGCCAGTAGTAGCACAGGGTCGAGCAATCAGCCCCAGCATTTT
TRBV5-1	.	.	TRBJ2-3	CASSLGRGSTDTQYF	TGCGCCAGCAGCTTGGGACGGGGAAGCACAGATACGCAGTATTTT
TRBV30	.	once	TRBJ1-2	CVGRVDYGYTF	TGTGTTGGGCGGGTAGACTATGGCTACACCTTC